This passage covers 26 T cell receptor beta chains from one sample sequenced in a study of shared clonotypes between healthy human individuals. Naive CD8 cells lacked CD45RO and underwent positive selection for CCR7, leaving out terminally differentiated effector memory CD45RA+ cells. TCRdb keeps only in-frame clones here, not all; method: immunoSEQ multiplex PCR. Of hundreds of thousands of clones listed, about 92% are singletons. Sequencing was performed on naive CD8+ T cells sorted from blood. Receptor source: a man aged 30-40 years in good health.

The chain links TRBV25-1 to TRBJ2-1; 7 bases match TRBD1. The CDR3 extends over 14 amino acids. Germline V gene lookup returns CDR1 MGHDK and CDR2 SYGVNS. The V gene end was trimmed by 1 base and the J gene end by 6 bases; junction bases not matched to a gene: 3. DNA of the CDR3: TGTGCCAGCAGTGAATCGACAGGGCGCAATGAGCAGTTCTTC. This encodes CASSESTGRNEQFF.

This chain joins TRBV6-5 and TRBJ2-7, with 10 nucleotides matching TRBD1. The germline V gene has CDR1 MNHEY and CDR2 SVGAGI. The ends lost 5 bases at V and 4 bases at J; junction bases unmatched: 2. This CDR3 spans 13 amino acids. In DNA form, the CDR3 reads TGTGCCAGCAGTCGGGACAGGGGTTACGAGCAGTACTTC. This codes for CASSRDRGYEQYF.

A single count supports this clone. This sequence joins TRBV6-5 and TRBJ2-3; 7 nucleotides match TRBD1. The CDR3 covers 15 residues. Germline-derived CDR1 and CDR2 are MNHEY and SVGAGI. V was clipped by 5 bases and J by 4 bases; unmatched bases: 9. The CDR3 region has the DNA TGTGCCAGCAGTCCCAAGACAGGGATGCCAGATACGCAGTATTTT. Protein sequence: CASSPKTGMPDTQYF.

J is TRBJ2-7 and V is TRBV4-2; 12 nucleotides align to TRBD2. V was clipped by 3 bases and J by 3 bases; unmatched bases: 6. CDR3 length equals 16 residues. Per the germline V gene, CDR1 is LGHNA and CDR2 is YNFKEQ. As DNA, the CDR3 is TGTGCCAGCAGCCATGAACTAGCGGGAGGCCGCTACGAGCAGTACTTC. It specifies CASSHELAGGRYEQYF.

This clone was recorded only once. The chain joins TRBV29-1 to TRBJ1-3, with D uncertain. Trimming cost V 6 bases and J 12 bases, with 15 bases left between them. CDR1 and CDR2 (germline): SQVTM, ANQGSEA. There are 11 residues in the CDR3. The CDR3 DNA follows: TGCAGCGTCGCTACAGAGCTCGGCATATATTTT. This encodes CSVATELGIYF.

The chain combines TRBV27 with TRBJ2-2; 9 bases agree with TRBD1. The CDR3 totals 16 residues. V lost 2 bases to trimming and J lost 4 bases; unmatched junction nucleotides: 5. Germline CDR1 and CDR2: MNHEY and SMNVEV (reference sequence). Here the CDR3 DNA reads TGTGCCAGCAGTTTACTTGGACAGGGGACCACCGGGGAGCTGTTTTTT. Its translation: CASSLLGQGTTGELFF.

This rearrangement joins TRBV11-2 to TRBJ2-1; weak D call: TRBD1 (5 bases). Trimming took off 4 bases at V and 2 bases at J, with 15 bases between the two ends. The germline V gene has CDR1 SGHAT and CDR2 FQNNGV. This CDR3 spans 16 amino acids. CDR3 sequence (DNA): TGTGCCAGCAGCTCGACCCTGGACACCGCCTACAATGAGCAGTTCTTC. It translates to CASSSTLDTAYNEQFF. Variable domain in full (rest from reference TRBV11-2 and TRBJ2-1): EAGVAQSPRYKIIEKRQSVAFWCNPISGHATLYWYQQILGQGPKLLIQFQNNGVVDDSQLPKDRFSAERLKGVDSTLKIQPAKLEDSAVYLCASSSTLDTAYNEQFFGPGTRLTVL.

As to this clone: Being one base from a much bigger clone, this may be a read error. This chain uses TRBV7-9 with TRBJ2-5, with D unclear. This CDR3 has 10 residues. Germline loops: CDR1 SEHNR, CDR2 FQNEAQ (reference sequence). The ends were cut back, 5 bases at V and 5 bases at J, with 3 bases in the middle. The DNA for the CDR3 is TGTGCCAGCAGCAAGGAGACCCAGTACTTC. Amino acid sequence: CASSKETQYF.

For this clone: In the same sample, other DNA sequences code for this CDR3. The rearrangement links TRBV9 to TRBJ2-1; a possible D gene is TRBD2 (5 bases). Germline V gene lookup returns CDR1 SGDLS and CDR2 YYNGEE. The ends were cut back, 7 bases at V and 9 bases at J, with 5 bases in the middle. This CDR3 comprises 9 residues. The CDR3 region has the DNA TGTGCCAGCGGAGGTGAGCAGTTCTTC. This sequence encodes CASGGEQFF.

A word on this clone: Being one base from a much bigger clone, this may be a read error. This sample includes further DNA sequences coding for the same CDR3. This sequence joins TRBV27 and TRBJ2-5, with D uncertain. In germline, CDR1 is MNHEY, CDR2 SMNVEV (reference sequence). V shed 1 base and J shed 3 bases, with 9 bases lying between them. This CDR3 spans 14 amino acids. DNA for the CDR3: TGTGCCAGCAGTTTATTGGGGTCGGAAGAGACCCAGTACTTC. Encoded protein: CASSLLGSEETQYF.

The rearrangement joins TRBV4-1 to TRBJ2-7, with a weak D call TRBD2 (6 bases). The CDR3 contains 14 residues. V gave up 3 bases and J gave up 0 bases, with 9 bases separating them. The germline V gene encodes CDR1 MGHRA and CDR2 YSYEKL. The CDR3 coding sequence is TGCGCCAGCAGCCACGGCGGGGACTCCTACGAGCAGTACTTC. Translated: CASSHGGDSYEQYF.

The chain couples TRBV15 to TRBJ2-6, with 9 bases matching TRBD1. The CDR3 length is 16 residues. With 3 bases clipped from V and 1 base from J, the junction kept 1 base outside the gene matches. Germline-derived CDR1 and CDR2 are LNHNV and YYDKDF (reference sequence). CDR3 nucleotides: TGTGCCACCAGCAGGGGACAGGGTTCTGGGGCCAACGTCCTGACTTTC. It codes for CATSRGQGSGANVLTF.

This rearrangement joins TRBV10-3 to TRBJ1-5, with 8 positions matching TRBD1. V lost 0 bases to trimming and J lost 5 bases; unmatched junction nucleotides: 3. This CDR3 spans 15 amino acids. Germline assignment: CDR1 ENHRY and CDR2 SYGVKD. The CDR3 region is CAISESDRAYQPQHF. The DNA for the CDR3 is TGTGCCATCAGTGAGTCGGACAGGGCTTATCAGCCCCAGCATTTT.

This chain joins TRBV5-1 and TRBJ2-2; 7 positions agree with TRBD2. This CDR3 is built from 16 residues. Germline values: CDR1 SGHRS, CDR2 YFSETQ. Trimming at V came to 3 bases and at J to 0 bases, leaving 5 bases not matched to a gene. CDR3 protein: CASSSASGANTGELFF. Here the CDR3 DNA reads TGCGCCAGCAGCTCTGCGAGCGGGGCGAACACCGGGGAGCTGTTTTTT. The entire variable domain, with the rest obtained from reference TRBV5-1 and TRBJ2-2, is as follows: KAGVTQTPRYLIKTRGQQVTLSCSPISGHRSVSWYQQTPGQGLQFLFEYFSETQRNKGNFPGRFSGRQFSNSRSEMNVSTLELGDSALYLCASSSASGANTGELFFGEGSRLTVL.

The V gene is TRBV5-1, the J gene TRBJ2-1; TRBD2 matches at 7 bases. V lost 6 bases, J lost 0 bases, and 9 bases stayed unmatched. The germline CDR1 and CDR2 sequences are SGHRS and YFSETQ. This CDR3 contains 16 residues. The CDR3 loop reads CASTSPGGFSYNEQFF. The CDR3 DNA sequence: TGCGCCAGCACTTCCCCGGGGGGATTCTCCTACAATGAGCAGTTCTTC.

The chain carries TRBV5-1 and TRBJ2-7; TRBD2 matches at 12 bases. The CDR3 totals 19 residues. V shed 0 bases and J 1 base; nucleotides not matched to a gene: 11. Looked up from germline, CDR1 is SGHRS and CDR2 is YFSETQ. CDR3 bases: TGCGCCAGCAGCTTGGCCTTAATGGCGACTAGCGGGAGTTCCTACGAGCAGTACTTC. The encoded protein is CASSLALMATSGSSYEQYF.

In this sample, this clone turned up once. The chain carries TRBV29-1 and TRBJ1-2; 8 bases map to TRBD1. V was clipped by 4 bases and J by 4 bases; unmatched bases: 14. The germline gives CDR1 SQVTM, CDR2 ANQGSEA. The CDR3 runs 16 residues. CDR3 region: CSVVLQGAISFYGYTF. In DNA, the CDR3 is TGCAGCGTTGTTCTCCAGGGGGCGATTAGTTTCTATGGCTACACCTTC.

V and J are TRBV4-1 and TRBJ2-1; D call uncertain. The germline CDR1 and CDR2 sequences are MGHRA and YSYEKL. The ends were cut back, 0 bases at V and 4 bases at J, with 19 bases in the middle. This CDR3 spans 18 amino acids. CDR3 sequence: CASSQDVGSLGEYNEQFF. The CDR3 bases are TGCGCCAGCAGCCAAGATGTAGGATCCCTTGGTGAATACAATGAGCAGTTCTTC.

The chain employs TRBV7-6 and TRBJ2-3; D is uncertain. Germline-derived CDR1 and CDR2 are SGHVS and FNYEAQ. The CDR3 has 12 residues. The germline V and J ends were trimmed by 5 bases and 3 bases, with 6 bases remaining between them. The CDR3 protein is CASSHGTDTQYF. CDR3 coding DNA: TGTGCCAGCAGCCACGGTACAGATACGCAGTATTTT.

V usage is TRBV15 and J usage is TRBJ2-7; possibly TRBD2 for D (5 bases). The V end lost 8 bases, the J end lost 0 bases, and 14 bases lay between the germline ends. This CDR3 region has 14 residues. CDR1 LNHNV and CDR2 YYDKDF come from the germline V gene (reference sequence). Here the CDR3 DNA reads TGTGCCACCCGACCGGGGATGAGCTCCTACGAGCAGTACTTC. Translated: CATRPGMSSYEQYF.

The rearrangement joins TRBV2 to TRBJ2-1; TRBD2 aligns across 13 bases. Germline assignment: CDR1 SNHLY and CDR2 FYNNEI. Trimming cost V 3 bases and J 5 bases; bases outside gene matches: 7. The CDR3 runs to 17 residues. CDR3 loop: CASSDGLAGETHNEQFF. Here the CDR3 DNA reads TGTGCCAGCAGTGACGGACTAGCGGGAGAAACACACAATGAGCAGTTCTTC.

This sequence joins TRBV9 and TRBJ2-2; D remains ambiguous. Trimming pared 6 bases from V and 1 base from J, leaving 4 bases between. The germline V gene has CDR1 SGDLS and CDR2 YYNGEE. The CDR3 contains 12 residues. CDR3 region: CASTRNTGELFF. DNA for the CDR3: TGTGCCAGCACCAGGAACACCGGGGAGCTGTTTTTT.

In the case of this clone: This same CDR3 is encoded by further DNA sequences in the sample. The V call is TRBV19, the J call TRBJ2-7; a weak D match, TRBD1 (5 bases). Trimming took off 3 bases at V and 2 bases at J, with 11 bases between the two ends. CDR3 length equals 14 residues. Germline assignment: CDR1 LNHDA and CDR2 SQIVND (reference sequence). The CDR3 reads CASSMSGLTYEQYF. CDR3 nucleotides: TGTGCCAGTAGTATGTCAGGGCTCACCTACGAGCAGTACTTC.

This CDR3 is CASSSQGDLAYEQYF. The CDR3 DNA reads as TGTGCCAGCAGTTCTCAGGGGGACCTGGCCTACGAGCAGTACTTC. The V call is TRBV28, the J call TRBJ2-7; 7 bases align to TRBD1. Germline assignment: CDR1 MDHEN and CDR2 SYDVKM. Germline trimming cut 4 bases from V and 2 bases from J; bases unmatched to any gene: 8. This CDR3 has 15 residues.

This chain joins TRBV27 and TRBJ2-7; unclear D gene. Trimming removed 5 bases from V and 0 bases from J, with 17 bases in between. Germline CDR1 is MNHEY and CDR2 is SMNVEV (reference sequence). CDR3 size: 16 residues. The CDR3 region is CASSQAGFLSSYEQYF. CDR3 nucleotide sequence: TGTGCCAGCAGTCAAGCTGGGTTTTTGAGCTCCTACGAGCAGTACTTC.

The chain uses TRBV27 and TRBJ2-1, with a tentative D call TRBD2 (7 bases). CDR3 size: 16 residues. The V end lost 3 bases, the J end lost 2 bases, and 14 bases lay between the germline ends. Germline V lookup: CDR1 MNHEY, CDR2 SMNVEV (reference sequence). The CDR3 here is CASSFGAGATYNEQFF. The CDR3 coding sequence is TGTGCCAGCAGTTTCGGGGCGGGGGCTACCTACAATGAGCAGTTCTTC.